Each of the 21 T cell receptor beta chains below was sequenced from the same sample in a study of CD8+CD57+ T cells in acquired aplastic anemia. For CDR3 and TCR beta VDJ profiling, genomic DNA was the template used. TCRdb ran MiXCR on the reads and lists one entry per CDR3 protein. The repertoire holds fewer than 80,000 distinct CDR3 sequences, just over 70% seen once, with about four fifths in the top ten. Patients who underwent sequencing had shown CD8+CD57+ cell expansion by flow cytometry. The sample comprised sorted CD4+, CD8+, or CD8+CD57+ T cells (not recorded which) from PBMCs. The receptor source for this set is a human donor with aplastic anemia.

As regards this clonotype: A clone one base away is much larger, so this may be a read error. The CDR3 DNA reads TGCAGTGCTAGAGATCGTGGCGGCAGCGTCTACGAGCAGTGCTTC. Translation gives CSARDRGGSVYEQCF. The chain joins TRBV20-1 to TRBJ2-7; D is ambiguous. The CDR3 is 15 amino acids. Germline loops: CDR1 DFQATT, CDR2 SNEGSKA (reference sequence).

V usage is TRBV10-3 and J usage is TRBJ2-7; 10 nucleotides match TRBD1. The CDR3 sequence is 15 residues long. Germline CDR1 is ENHRY and CDR2 is SYGVKD. V shed 4 bases and J 3 bases; nucleotides not matched to a gene: 6. The CDR3 protein is CAISAGDRGHYEQYF. In nucleotides, the CDR3 is TGTGCCATCAGTGCTGGGGACAGGGGACACTACGAGCAGTACTTC.

V gene TRBV7-8 combines with J gene TRBJ2-1; 9 nucleotides align to TRBD2. The CDR3 runs to 17 residues. Trimming cost V 1 base and J 3 bases; bases outside gene matches: 7. Germline values: CDR1 SGHVS, CDR2 FQNEAQ. The CDR3 loop reads CASSLEYRLAVYNEQFF. CDR3 coding DNA: TGTGCCAGCAGCTTAGAATACCGACTAGCGGTCTACAATGAGCAGTTCTTC.

In this sample, this clonotype turned up many times. The rearrangement uses TRBV11-3 and TRBJ2-7; D gene unclear. The CDR3 covers 14 residues. Germline values: CDR1 SGHNT, CDR2 YENEEA. V lost 7 bases to trimming and J lost 2 bases, with 15 bases between them. Here the CDR3 reads CASTARSKAYEQYF. The CDR3 DNA reads TGTGCCAGCACCGCCCGGAGTAAGGCCTACGAGCAGTACTTC.

The chain carries TRBV2 and TRBJ1-6; tentatively, D is TRBD1 (5 bases). V was pared by 5 bases and J by 10 bases, with 15 bases between. Germline V gene data show CDR1 as SNHLY and CDR2 as FYNNEI. CDR3 length equals 14 residues. The CDR3 spells CASSPAGVRSPLHF. As DNA, the CDR3 is TGTGCCAGCAGTCCGGCGGGGGTGAGATCACCCCTCCACTTT.

This clonotype was observed a single time. Written as DNA, the CDR3 is TGCAGTGCTAGTGGGACTGAGTTCTACGAGCAGTACTTC. Translation: CSASGTEFYEQYF. The chain couples TRBV20-1 to TRBJ2-7; tentative D call: TRBD2 (6 bases). The CDR3 is 13 amino acids. CDR1 DFQATT and CDR2 SNEGSKA come from the germline V gene (reference sequence). The V and J ends lost 3 bases and 3 bases respectively, with 12 bases between them.

The V and J genes are TRBV2 and TRBJ1-1; D uncertain. With 3 bases removed from V and 4 bases from J, the gap between germline ends came to 12 bases. This CDR3 has 14 residues. Looked up from germline, CDR1 is SNHLY and CDR2 is FYNNEI. The CDR3 region has the DNA TGTGCCAGCAGTGAGGGTACCTCCAGCACTGAAGCTTTCTTT. Translated: CASSEGTSSTEAFF. The entire variable domain, with the rest obtained from reference TRBV2 and TRBJ1-1, is as follows: EPEVTQTPSHQVTQMGQEVILRCVPISNHLYFYWYRQILGQKVEFLVSFYNNEISEKSEIFDDQFSVERPDGSNFTLKIRSTKLEDSAMYFCASSEGTSSTEAFFGQGTRLTVV.

This clonotype was picked up many times. Germline is not matched at one junction end, which may reflect a read error. The gene calls are TRBV7-7 and TRBJ1-5; TRBD1 might be the D (5 bases). CDR3 length: 15 amino acids. Per the germline V gene, CDR1 is SSHAT and CDR2 is FNYEAQ (reference sequence). The CDR3, as DNA: TGTGCTAGCAGCTTAGTGGTCAGGGTGGCTCAGCCCCAGCATTTT. Translating it yields CASSLVVRVAQPQHF.

This clonotype has just a few counts. The V gene is TRBV29-1, the J gene TRBJ2-7; TRBD2 agrees at 7 bases. V lost 3 bases and J lost 5; bases outside the gene matches: 4. The CDR3 runs 12 residues. Germline V CDR1 and CDR2: SQVTM, ANQGSEA. The CDR3 is CSVERGTHEQYF. In DNA form, the CDR3 reads TGCAGCGTTGAGCGGGGGACCCACGAGCAGTACTTC.

The chain has TRBV20-1 and TRBJ2-7; D possibly corresponds to TRBD1 (6 bases). V was clipped by 1 base and J by 2 bases, with 9 bases between them. The germline CDR1 and CDR2 sequences are DFQATT and SNEGSKA (reference sequence). The CDR3 spans 13 residues. The CDR3 loop is CSARGQATYEQYF. For the CDR3, the DNA is TGCAGTGCTAGAGGACAGGCTACCTACGAGCAGTACTTC.

The genes are TRBV2 and TRBJ2-7, with D unresolved. Germline CDR1 SNHLY, CDR2 FYNNEI. Trimming shortened V by 8 bases and J by 3 bases, and 2 bases separated the two germline ends. The CDR3 contains 9 residues. This CDR3 is CASGYEQYF. The DNA for the CDR3 is TGTGCCAGCGGCTACGAGCAGTACTTC.

J is TRBJ2-7 and V is TRBV19; 8 nucleotides line up with TRBD1. Germline-derived CDR1 and CDR2 are LNHDA and SQIVND (reference sequence). The CDR3 is 13 amino acids. V was pared by 4 bases and J by 5 bases, with 4 bases of the junction left unmatched. CDR3 nucleotides: TGTGCCAGTAGTACCTGGACAGGGAACGAGCAGTACTTC. Protein: CASSTWTGNEQYF.

The chain employs TRBV7-8 and TRBJ2-7; the D is unclear. The CDR3 is 13 residues long. CDR1 and CDR2 from the germline V gene are SGHVS and FQNEAQ. The V gene lost 5 bases and the J gene lost 7 bases, with 15 bases spanning the gap. The CDR3: CASSAKRVGEQYF. The CDR3 region has the DNA TGTGCCAGCAGCGCCAAACGGGTGGGGGAGCAGTACTTC.

Regarding this clonotype: Because it lacks the conserved phenylalanine or tryptophan at the end, this CDR3 is likely a read error. The J gene is TRBJ1-6, the V gene TRBV7-2; D is uncertain. The germline CDR1 and CDR2 sequences are SGHTA and FQGNSA. Trimming pared 1 base from V and 9 bases from J, leaving 10 bases between. There are 14 residues in the CDR3. The CDR3 here is CASSLGGFGSPLHS. CDR3 nucleotides: TGTGCCAGCAGCTTAGGAGGGTTCGGTTCACCCCTCCACTCT.

The CDR3 loop reads CASSFRGGPYEQYF. The CDR3 coding sequence is TGCGCCAGCAGCTTTCGCGGGGGGCCCTACGAGCAGTACTTC. The chain recombines TRBV5-1 with TRBJ2-7, with TRBD2 identical over 8 bases. The V and J ends lost 2 bases and 2 bases, in that order; junction bases with no gene match: 3. Germline values: CDR1 SGHRS, CDR2 YFSETQ. The CDR3 runs to 14 residues.

The chain uses TRBV7-9 and TRBJ2-1; TRBD2 agrees at 8 bases. The CDR3 extends over 13 amino acids. After removal of 3 bases from V and 7 bases from J, the junction contained 2 bases not matched to a gene. Germline lookup yields CDR1 SEHNR and CDR2 FQNEAQ (reference sequence). The CDR3 bases are TGTGCCAGCAGCTTTAGCGGGGCTAATGAGCAGTTCTTC. Protein sequence: CASSFSGANEQFF.

V usage is TRBV14 and J usage is TRBJ1-6; D may be TRBD1 (6 bases). From germline, CDR1 is SGHDN and CDR2 FVKESK. This CDR3 has 12 amino acids. V gave up 8 bases and J gave up 9 bases, with 11 bases separating them. CDR3 in amino acids: CASSGVGSPLHF. For the CDR3, the DNA is TGTGCCAGCTCAGGGGTCGGTTCACCCCTCCACTTT.

This chain connects TRBV25-1 to TRBJ2-3, with 7 bases lining up with TRBD1. The CDR3 spans 17 residues. V lost 3 bases and J lost 2; bases outside the gene matches: 11. Per germline, CDR1 MGHDK and CDR2 SYGVNS. The CDR3 spells CASSDPRQGGFTDTQYF. The CDR3 DNA is TGTGCCAGCAGTGATCCGAGACAGGGTGGTTTCACAGATACGCAGTATTTT.

The V call is TRBV6-1, the J call TRBJ2-7; D is unresolved. Germline V gene sequence: CDR1 MNHNS, CDR2 SASEGT. The V gene lost 0 bases and the J gene lost 6 bases, with 15 bases spanning the gap. The CDR3 consists of 15 residues. The CDR3, as DNA: TGTGCCAGCAGTGAAGCGGCGGCCGTACCCATCGAGCAGTACTTC. It codes for CASSEAAAVPIEQYF.

The V gene is TRBV20-1, the J gene TRBJ2-7; TRBD2 aligns across 7 bases. The CDR3 sequence is 12 residues long. The germline gives CDR1 DFQATT, CDR2 SNEGSKA (reference sequence). V shed 6 bases, J shed 0 bases, and the junction held 2 bases outside the gene matches. Here the CDR3 DNA reads TGCAGTGCCGGGACTAACTCCTACGAGCAGTACTTC. It specifies CSAGTNSYEQYF.

The chain uses TRBV11-1 and TRBJ2-3; D is possibly TRBD1 or TRBD2 (6 bases each). The CDR3 sequence is 16 residues long. The V gene lost 5 bases and the J gene lost 4 bases, with 19 bases spanning the gap. Germline-derived CDR1 and CDR2 are SGHAT and FQDESV (reference sequence). Here the CDR3 reads CASSPRGDHISDTQYF. In nucleotides, the CDR3 is TGTGCCAGCAGCCCAAGGGGGGATCATATCTCAGATACGCAGTATTTT.